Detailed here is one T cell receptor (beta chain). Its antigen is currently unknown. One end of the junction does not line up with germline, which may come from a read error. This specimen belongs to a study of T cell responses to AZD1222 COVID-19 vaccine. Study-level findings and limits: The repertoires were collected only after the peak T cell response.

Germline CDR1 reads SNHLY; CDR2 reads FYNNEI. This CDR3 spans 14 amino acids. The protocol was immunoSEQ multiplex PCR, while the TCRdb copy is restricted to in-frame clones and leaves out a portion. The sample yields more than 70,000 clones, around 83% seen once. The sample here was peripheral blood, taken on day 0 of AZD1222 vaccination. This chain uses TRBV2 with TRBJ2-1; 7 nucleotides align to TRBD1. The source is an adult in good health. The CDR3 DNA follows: TGTGCCAGCAGTGCCTCGTCCAATCGGGGACAGATGCTCTTC. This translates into CASSASSNRGQMLF.